Many counts were recorded for the clone carrying this T cell receptor beta chain. Antigen: not known. In building TCR beta libraries, iRepertoire HTBI primers were used together with Arm-PCR of CDR3 regions. MiXCR was run by TCRdb on the multiplex PCR reads, yielding one entry per CDR3 protein. The table has a few hundred thousand distinct CDR3 sequences, around 15% seen once. CDR3 length: 15 amino acids. Trimming removed 5 bases from V and 0 bases from J, with 11 bases in between. In germline, CDR1 is MNHNS, CDR2 SASEGT. This entry is derived from a study of regulatory T cells in long-lasting Graves disease. Findings and caveats of the study: Persistent Graves' patients showed less TCR diversity than newly diagnosed patients showed.

Time point reported: newly diagnosed GD, antithyroid drugs for less than 3 months. Isolated PBMC RNA provided the starting material for the TCR library. This sample was also put to use in a study of T cells in Graves' hyperthyroidism and ophthalmopathy.

This TCR was recovered from a man in his forties with Graves disease. This specimen was peripheral blood mononuclear cells (PBMCs), taken at new diagnosis, from a patient treated with antithyroid drugs. The gene calls are TRBV6-1 and TRBJ2-1; D possibly corresponds to TRBD1 (6 bases). CDR3 sequence: CASSPGHSSYNEQFF. Here the CDR3 DNA reads TGTGCCAGCAGTCCGGGACACAGCTCCTACAATGAGCAGTTCTTC.